This T cell receptor (beta chain) is drawn from a study of T cells in Graves' hyperthyroidism and ophthalmopathy (dated by TCRdb to the late 2010s). In terms of the full investigation: Peripheral blood was sampled at the time of initial diagnosis, prior to any treatment. In about 6 Graves' hyperthyroidism patients, the study also compared T-cell repertoires from thyroid tissue with T-cell repertoires from blood. A discovery cohort of roughly 96 patients, roughly 43 with Graves' ophthalmopathy and 55 to 60 with stable Graves' hyperthyroidism, was used to find distinguishing TCR V-J signatures. The paper describes TCR Vbeta CDR3 sequencing of about 140 peripheral blood samples, made up of about 41 ophthalmopathy patients, approximately 73 hyperthyroidism patients and roughly 17 progressor patients. Prospective prediction of ophthalmopathy was tested in an independent validation cohort of fewer than 20 hyperthyroidism patients and some 17 patients who later progressed to ophthalmopathy. After sampling, hyperthyroidism patients received methimazole starting at 30 mg daily, and ophthalmopathy patients received high-dose intravenous methylprednisolone. The 90 to 100 discovery patients were randomly divided into training and test sets at a 7:3 ratio. Study-level results and caveats: In validation, the model predicted progression to ophthalmopathy with roughly 66% sensitivity and less than 75% specificity, a median of about 6 months before onset. In cross-validation, a model built on a 13 V-J signature told ophthalmopathy apart from stable hyperthyroidism with 87.88% sensitivity and 81% to 82% specificity, and in testing the same model reached 80%/75%. Sample size was not statistically predetermined, and investigators were not blinded to group allocation. Most expanded thyroid clonotypes (frequency above 0.001) were also found in blood, which suggests that blood repertoires may mirror thyroid immune responses.

Including the terminal cysteine and phenylalanine, the CDR3 comprises 16 residues. Solely the CDR3 DNA is kept, with 48 bases framed from the first base. Trimming takes 0 bases from V and 0 bases from J, and the germline ends sit 8 bases apart. CDR1 and CDR2 are read off the germline V gene as ENHRY and SYGVKD. This clonotype was counted many times. What this receptor recognizes is not known. No much larger clonotype is one base removed from it; base qualities were not supplied. In the ophthalmopathy patients, disease was moderately to severely active, with a Clinical Activity Score of 3 or more, a NOSPECS grade of 4 or more, and a duration of less than 3 months. The study excluded patients with uncontrolled infections, other autoimmune diseases, pregnancy or lactation. Diagnoses relied on clinical symptoms, serum thyroxine and TRAb, thyroid ultrasound and orbital computed tomography. Ficoll-Paque density gradient centrifugation was used to isolate PBMCs from approximately 10 ml of fresh peripheral blood. Total RNA was extracted using Trizol reagent, and RNA quality was assessed on an Agilent 2100 Bioanalyzer.

The TCR beta CDR3 regions were amplified from RNA transcripts. The first round of RT-PCR for the TCR CDR3 was performed with the HTBI primer set and the Qiagen OneStep RT-PCR kit. Libraries were constructed in a second round of multiplex PCR, after which size selection and purification were carried out. The libraries were sequenced on an Illumina HiSeq2000 using paired-end 100 bp reads. Processing in the source paper ran as follows. Raw data were processed with SOAPnuke, discarding reads with adapters, uncalled bases, mean Phred below 15, or no exact constant-primer or identifier match. COPE v1.2.5 was used to merge high-quality paired reads, and clonotypes were defined as unique nucleotide sequences. MiTCR v1.1 was used to align clonotypes to the IMGT TRBV, TRBD and TRBJ reference segments. The analysis included only V-J combinations with a frequency above 0.0001, which together covered more than 99% of the repertoires. The TCS score was defined as F50 (clonal expansion) divided by E x V (chaos), with BLOSUM62-based TCRdist calculated between CDR3 peptides within each V-J. Welch's t-statistics and random forest reduced just over 500 V-J features to some 14, which were used in a naive Bayes classifier (R e1071). TCRdb cleaned the public reads at Q25 with fastp, built clones with MiXCR and kept in-frame beta chains. Entries are consolidated by CDR3 protein sequence, retaining the most common genes and DNA. These V and J calls originate from TCRdb's pipeline instead of the authors' own analysis. The sample has 330,000 or so distinct CDR3 sequences on record, approximately 18% of them singletons. The ten largest clones add up to around a sixth of the sample.

The chain joins TRBV10-3 to TRBJ2-2; TRBD2 is perhaps the D gene, given 6 matching bases. Sequenced material: blood. This TCR was recovered from a woman in her thirties or forties with Graves' ophthalmopathy. CDR3 protein: CAISESTGANTGELFF. The nucleotide sequence reads as follows: TGTGCCATCAGTGAGTCGACGGGGGCGAACACCGGGGAGCTGTTTTTT.